This T cell receptor (beta chain) is from a study of quantifying T cell responses using KT2 cells. On the study more broadly: TCR alpha and beta constant-region primers primed reverse transcription of RNA.

The cDNA 3' end received a ligated oligonucleotide with a UMI. First-round PCR used roughly 4 cycles and beta primers RC1.1 and RC1.2 covering TRBC1 and TRBC2. TCRdb reprocessed the UMI-ligation and nested PCR reads via MiXCR and lists one record per CDR3 protein. The sample records 25,000 to 35,000 distinct CDR3 sequences, about 9.3% being singletons. CDR1 is MNHNS, CDR2 SASEGT, per germline. The CDR3 sequence is 14 residues long. Trimming removed 9 bases from V and 3 bases from J, with 18 bases in between. The sample is PBMC spiked with counted cells of clone KT2. The chain uses TRBV6-1 and TRBJ2-7; the D gene could be TRBD1 or TRBD2 (5 bases each). Material for sequencing was PBMCs spiked with cells of the T cell clone KT2. The sequence derives from a human donor. This CDR3 is CASIQIWDGYEQYF. CDR3 coding DNA: TGTGCCAGTATACAGATCTGGGACGGCTACGAGCAGTACTTC.